A single sample gave rise to the 24 T cell receptor beta chains below, sequenced in a study of T cell repertoires in cytomegalovirus infection. For these receptors, no antigen is known. TCRdb independently ran MiXCR on the reads; one entry per CDR3 protein. This repertoire shows some 940,000 distinct CDR3 sequences, approximately 31% found once; its top ten account for roughly an eighth. The sample here was cultured CD8+ T cells from PBMCs, taken from culture after CMV antigen stimulation. These receptors came from a human donor in good health (CMV status not recorded). Some clones in this sample may be carry-over from other donors' samples.

The chain joins TRBV6-5 to TRBJ2-1; 7 bases are shared with TRBD1. Unmatched junction bases numbered 10, after V lost 2 bases and J lost 9 bases. Germline V lookup: CDR1 MNHEY, CDR2 SVGAGI. There are 15 residues in the CDR3. In nucleotides, the CDR3 is TGTGCCAGCAGTTACCGGGACAGTGTCGGCATTGAGCAGTTCTTC. Translated: CASSYRDSVGIEQFF.

This clonotype has ten or more counts. The chain employs TRBV2 and TRBJ1-5; possibly TRBD1 for D (5 bases). The length of the CDR3 is 15 residues. Germline-derived CDR1 and CDR2 are SNHLY and FYNNEI. Deletions cut 4 bases from V and 4 bases from J, with 14 bases between. For the CDR3, the DNA is TGTGCCAGCAGTGTCAGTCAGGGAAAGAATCAGCCCCAGCATTTT. As protein: CASSVSQGKNQPQHF.

This clonotype was seen only a few times. The chain joins TRBV6-1 to TRBJ1-1; TRBD1 agrees at 8 bases. The V gene end was trimmed by 4 bases and the J gene end by 6 bases; junction bases not matched to a gene: 7. Germline-derived CDR1 and CDR2 are MNHNS and SASEGT. This CDR3 is built from 14 residues. The CDR3 DNA reads as TGTGCCAGCAGTGTCGACAGGGGTTGGGCTGAAGCTTTCTTT. Translated: CASSVDRGWAEAFF.

The chain carries TRBV5-4 and TRBJ1-1, with D unresolved. Germline assignment: CDR1 SGHNT and CDR2 YYREEE (reference sequence). The V end was cut by 0 bases, the J end by 5 bases, with 17 bases between. The CDR3 sequence is 16 residues long. CDR3 bases: TGTGCCAGCAGCTTGGTAGGCAGCCTCGAGAGAACTGAAGCTTTCTTT. Protein product: CASSLVGSLERTEAFF. The variable domain in full, with the rest retrieved from reference TRBV5-4 and TRBJ1-1, is ETGVTQSPTHLIKTRGQQVTLRCSSQSGHNTVSWYQQALGQGPQFIFQYYREEENGRGNFPPRFSGLQFPNYSSELNVNALELDDSALYLCASSLVGSLERTEAFFGQGTRLTVV.

This clonotype was seen a handful of times. The rearrangement joins TRBV7-6 to TRBJ2-7; no reliable D call. The CDR3 is made up of 14 amino acids. The germline V and J ends were trimmed by 2 bases and 0 bases, with 8 bases remaining between them. In germline, CDR1 is SGHVS, CDR2 FNYEAQ. CDR3 DNA sequence: TGTGCCAGCAGCTTACACAGTAGCTCCTACGAGCAGTACGTC. This translates into CASSLHSSSYEQYV.

The V call is TRBV9, the J call TRBJ2-3; a weak D match, TRBD1 (5 bases). The CDR3 runs 14 residues. Per the germline V gene, CDR1 is SGDLS and CDR2 is YYNGEE. Trimming left V 5 bases short and J 13 bases short, with 23 bases between. Here the CDR3 DNA reads TGTGCCAGCAGTTTCCCTGGACCCTCCCAACAGGAGTATTTT. It yields the protein CASSFPGPSQQEYF.

This clonotype has a handful of counts. The chain combines TRBV10-3 with TRBJ2-1; D tentatively fits TRBD1 or TRBD2 (5 bases each). V lost 9 bases and J 0 bases, leaving 9 bases between the germline ends. The CDR3 spans 13 residues. CDR1 and CDR2 (germline): ENHRY, SYGVKD. CDR3 nucleotides: TGTGCCATGGGGGTGAGCTCCTACAATGAGCAGTTCTTC. It specifies CAMGVSSYNEQFF.

This chain connects TRBV27 to TRBJ1-1; D is unclear. This CDR3 comprises 15 residues. The ends were cut back, 4 bases at V and 0 bases at J, with 12 bases in the middle. Germline-derived CDR1 and CDR2 are MNHEY and SMNVEV (reference sequence). DNA for the CDR3: TGTGCCAGCAGTTCTCTCGGGGAGATGAACACTGAAGCTTTCTTT. Translated, it gives CASSSLGEMNTEAFF.

This clonotype occurred a few times. The chain combines TRBV29-1 with TRBJ1-2; a weak D match, TRBD1 (6 bases). The CDR3 consists of 12 residues. Between the trimmed V and J ends, which lost 2 bases and 3 bases, there was a span of 7 bases. Per the germline V gene, CDR1 is SQVTM and CDR2 is ANQGSEA. As DNA, the CDR3 is TGCAGCGTTGAAAAGGGGGACTATGGCTACACCTTC. This translates into CSVEKGDYGYTF.

Worth noting for this clonotype: The CDR3 carries no conserved terminal phenylalanine or tryptophan, so it likely arises from a read error. The DNA is omitted, as the CDR3 cannot be located on it reliably, and the CDR3 follows TCRdb's listing. The V gene is TRBV2, the J gene TRBJ1-1; the table's D gene call, TRBD1, was not cross checked with the DNA. CDR1 is SNHLY and CDR2 is FYNNEI in the germline V gene. The CDR3 spans 11 amino acids, including both terminal residues. CDR3 in amino acids: CASSEGRGGKL.

V and J are TRBV2 and TRBJ2-5; TRBD1 or TRBD2 may be the D gene (7 bases each). Trimming pared 4 bases from V and 5 bases from J, leaving 17 bases between. CDR3 size: 15 residues. Germline CDR1 and CDR2: SNHLY and FYNNEI. Here the CDR3 reads CASSVLGEGAETQYF. The CDR3 bases are TGTGCCAGCAGTGTACTGGGGGAGGGGGCCGAGACCCAGTACTTC. Using reference TRBV2 and TRBJ2-5 for the parts outside the CDR3, the full variable domain is EPEVTQTPSHQVTQMGQEVILRCVPISNHLYFYWYRQILGQKVEFLVSFYNNEISEKSEIFDDQFSVERPDGSNFTLKIRSTKLEDSAMYFCASSVLGEGAETQYFGPGTRLLVL.

The V call is TRBV4-3, the J call TRBJ2-2, with no clear D. V lost 1 base and J 3 bases, leaving 6 bases between the germline ends. This CDR3 comprises 14 residues. Germline-derived CDR1 and CDR2 are LGHNA and YSLEER. In DNA, the CDR3 is TGCGCCAGCAGCCAAGGGTACTACACCGGGGAGCTGTTTTTT. It codes for CASSQGYYTGELFF.

This clonotype was counted at least ten times. The chain is built from TRBV7-9 and TRBJ2-3; 7 bases match TRBD1. The CDR3 loop spans 15 amino acids. The trim removed 3 bases at V and 0 bases at J, leaving 3 bases unmatched. Germline lookup yields CDR1 SEHNR and CDR2 FQNEAQ (reference sequence). The CDR3 coding sequence is TGTGCCAGCAGCTTGAGGGGGCAGAGCACAGATACGCAGTATTTT. It specifies CASSLRGQSTDTQYF.

This clonotype showed up many times. The V and J genes are TRBV12-3 or TRBV12-4 and TRBJ1-2, with D unclear. The ends were cut back, 8 bases at V and 3 bases at J, with 7 bases in the middle. The CDR3 is 11 residues long. This CDR3 is CASLGHYGYTF. DNA of the CDR3: TGTGCCAGCTTGGGCCACTATGGCTACACCTTC.

The V gene is TRBV27, the J gene TRBJ1-1, with D possibly matching TRBD1 (5 bases). Trimming removed 3 bases at V and 0 bases at J, with 17 bases between. The CDR3 is made up of 17 amino acids. The germline V gene has CDR1 MNHEY and CDR2 SMNVEV (reference sequence). CDR3 in DNA: TGTGCCAGCAGTTTCAGCAGGGACTCTATCCTGAACACTGAAGCTTTCTTT. This sequence encodes CASSFSRDSILNTEAFF.

A note on this clonotype: This may be a read error, as it is one base from a much larger clone. This sequence joins TRBV27 and TRBJ1-5; D is uncertain. Germline values: CDR1 MNHEY, CDR2 SMNVEV (reference sequence). This CDR3 contains 13 residues. CDR3 region: CVSQKDGGQPQHF. In DNA form, the CDR3 reads TGTGTCAGCCAGAAGGACGGCGGTCAGCCCCAGCATTTT.

V and J are TRBV2 and TRBJ1-1; 7 bases line up with TRBD1. The V gene end was trimmed by 1 base and the J gene end by 5 bases; junction bases not matched to a gene: 7. CDR1 SNHLY and CDR2 FYNNEI come from the germline V gene. The CDR3 loop spans 15 amino acids. The CDR3, as DNA: TGTGCCAGCAGTGAAGATGACAGGGCTGGGACTGAAGCTTTCTTT. Residues: CASSEDDRAGTEAFF.

This clonotype was seen a handful of times. V gene TRBV19 combines with J gene TRBJ1-1; unclear D gene. CDR3 length equals 17 residues. The V end was cut by 3 bases, the J end by 0 bases, with 17 bases between. Germline V gene data show CDR1 as LNHDA and CDR2 as SQIVND (reference sequence). The CDR3 loop reads CASSMPYTADLNTEAFF. DNA of the CDR3: TGTGCCAGTAGTATGCCTTATACAGCAGATTTGAACACTGAAGCTTTCTTT.

Regarding this clonotype: A much larger clonotype is one base distant, so this may be a read error. The CDR3 spells CASSFWSGGLDEQYV. The CDR3 DNA reads as TGTGCCAGCAGTTTCTGGAGTGGGGGCTTGGACGAGCAGTACGTC. This chain links TRBV28 with TRBJ2-7; maybe TRBD1 (6 bases). Germline V gives CDR1 MDHEN, CDR2 SYDVKM. Trimming pared 3 bases from V and 5 bases from J, leaving 17 bases between. The CDR3 covers 15 residues.

The V gene is TRBV27, the J gene TRBJ2-7; weak D call: TRBD1 (6 bases). The V end lost 5 bases, the J end lost 3 bases, and 11 bases lay between the germline ends. The CDR3 is 13 residues long. Germline CDR1 reads MNHEY; CDR2 reads SMNVEV (reference sequence). The DNA for the CDR3 is TGTGCCAGCAGTCCCCAGGGGCACTACGAGCAGTACGTC. This encodes CASSPQGHYEQYV.

This clonotype has a handful of counts. The gene calls are TRBV20-1 and TRBJ2-1, with a possible D match to TRBD2 (5 bases). The V and J ends lost 5 bases and 2 bases respectively, with 13 bases between them. The germline V gene encodes CDR1 DFQATT and CDR2 SNEGSKA (reference sequence). The CDR3 spans 14 residues. Here the CDR3 DNA reads TGCAGTGCTCCGGACCACGGGGCCTACAATGAGCAGTTCTTC. Translation gives CSAPDHGAYNEQFF.

The J gene is TRBJ2-1, the V gene TRBV12-3 or TRBV12-4; perhaps TRBD2 as D (6 bases). CDR3 length: 11 residues. The V end was cut by 4 bases, the J end by 12 bases, with 10 bases between. The CDR3 coding sequence is TGTGCCAGCAGTTCAGCGGGTCGGCAGTTCTTC. Its translation is CASSSAGRQFF.

Turning to this clonotype: A read error may produce the germline difference seen at one junction end. CDR3 DNA sequence: TGTGTCAGCAGCCCCAGGGGAGGTTCTGAAGCTTTCTTT. This sequence encodes CVSSPRGGSEAFF. V and J are TRBV5-5 and TRBJ1-1, with TRBD1 as a possible D gene (6 bases). Germline lookup yields CDR1 SGHKS and CDR2 YYEKEE (reference sequence). This CDR3 region has 13 residues.

The chain carries TRBV27 and TRBJ2-1; 12 bases line up with TRBD2. This CDR3 has 16 residues. V lost 1 base to trimming and J lost 12 bases; unmatched junction nucleotides: 10. Germline assignment: CDR1 MNHEY and CDR2 SMNVEV (reference sequence). Here the CDR3 reads CASSLLAASGGAGQFF. The DNA of the CDR3 is TGTGCCAGCAGTTTATTAGCGGCTAGCGGGGGGGCCGGGCAGTTCTTC.